This T cell receptor beta chain was observed in a study of PD-1 blockade in mismatch repair-deficient tumors. Clones were read by immunoSEQ multiplex PCR, and TCRdb kept only the in-frame ones, dropping some. Here the sample spans some 110,000 clones, 70% to 80% being singletons. Study conclusions and caveats: Rapid post-treatment expansion, then contraction, generally preceding radiologic response, marked tumor-resident clones.

Turning to this clone: The antigen is unknown.

CDR3 length: 14 residues. The germline V gene encodes CDR1 SGHAT and CDR2 FQNNGV. Trimming removed 5 bases at V and 5 bases at J, with 15 bases between. The starting material was peripheral blood, obtained about 60 weeks after starting pembrolizumab. The TCR was taken from an adult with mismatch repair-deficient cancer. This chain joins TRBV11-2 and TRBJ1-2; D is unclear. The CDR3 sequence is CASSPGSNGYGYTF. The CDR3, as DNA: TGTGCCAGCAGCCCTGGGTCCAACGGGTATGGCTACACCTTC.